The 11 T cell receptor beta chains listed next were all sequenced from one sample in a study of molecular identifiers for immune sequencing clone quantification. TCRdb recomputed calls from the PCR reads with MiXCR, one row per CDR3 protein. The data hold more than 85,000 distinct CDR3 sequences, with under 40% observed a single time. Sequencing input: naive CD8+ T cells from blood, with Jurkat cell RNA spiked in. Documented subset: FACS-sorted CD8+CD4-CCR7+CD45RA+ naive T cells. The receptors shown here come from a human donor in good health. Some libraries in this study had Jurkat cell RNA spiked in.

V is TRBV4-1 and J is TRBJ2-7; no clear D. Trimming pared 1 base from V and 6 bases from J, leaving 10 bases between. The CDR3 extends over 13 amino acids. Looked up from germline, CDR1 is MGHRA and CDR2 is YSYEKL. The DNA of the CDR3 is TGCGCCAGCAGCCAAGTAAACTCGTGCGAGCAGTACTTC. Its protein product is CASSQVNSCEQYF.

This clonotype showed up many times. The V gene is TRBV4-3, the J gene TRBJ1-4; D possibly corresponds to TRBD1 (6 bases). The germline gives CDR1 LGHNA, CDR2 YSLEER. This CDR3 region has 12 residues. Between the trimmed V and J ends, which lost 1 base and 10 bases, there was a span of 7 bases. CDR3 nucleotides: TGCGCCAGCAGCCAAGTAGGGGGAAAACTGTTTTTT. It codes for CASSQVGGKLFF.

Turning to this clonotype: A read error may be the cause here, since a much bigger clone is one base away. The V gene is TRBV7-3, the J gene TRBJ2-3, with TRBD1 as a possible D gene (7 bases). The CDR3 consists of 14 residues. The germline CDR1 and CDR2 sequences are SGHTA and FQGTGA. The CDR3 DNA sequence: TGTGCCAGCAGCGCAGGGGGGATGGCAGATACGCAGGATTTT. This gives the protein CASSAGGMADTQDF.

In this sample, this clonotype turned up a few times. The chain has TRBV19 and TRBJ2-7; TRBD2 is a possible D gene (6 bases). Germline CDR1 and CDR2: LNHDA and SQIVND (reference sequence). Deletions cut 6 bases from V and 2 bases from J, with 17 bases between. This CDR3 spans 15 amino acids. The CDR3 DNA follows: TGTGCCAGTAGGACCGCGGACACGGGGGCCTACGAGCAGTACTTC. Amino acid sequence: CASRTADTGAYEQYF.

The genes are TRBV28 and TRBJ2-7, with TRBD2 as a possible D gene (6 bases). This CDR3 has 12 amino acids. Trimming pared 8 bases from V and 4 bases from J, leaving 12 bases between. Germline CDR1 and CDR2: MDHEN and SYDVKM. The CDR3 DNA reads TGTGCCAGCGGGCCCGGAGGGTACGAGCAGTACTTC. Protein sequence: CASGPGGYEQYF. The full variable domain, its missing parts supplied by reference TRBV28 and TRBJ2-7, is DVKVTQSSRYLVKRTGEKVFLECVQDMDHENMFWYRQDPGLGLRLIYFSYDVKMKEKGDIPEGYSVSREKKERFSLILESASTNQTSMYLCASGPGGYEQYFGPGTRLTVT.

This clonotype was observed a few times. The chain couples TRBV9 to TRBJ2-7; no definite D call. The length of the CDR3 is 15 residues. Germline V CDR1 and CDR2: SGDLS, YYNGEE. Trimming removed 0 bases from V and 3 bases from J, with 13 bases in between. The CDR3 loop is CASSVAAETFYEQYF. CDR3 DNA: TGTGCCAGCAGCGTAGCGGCAGAAACTTTCTACGAGCAGTACTTC.

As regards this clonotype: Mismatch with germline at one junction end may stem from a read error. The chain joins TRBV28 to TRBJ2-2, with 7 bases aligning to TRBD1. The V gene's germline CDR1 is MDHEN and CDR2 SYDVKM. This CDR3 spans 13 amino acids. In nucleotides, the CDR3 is TGTGCCAGCAGTTCCCAGGGGGTCGGGGAGCTGTTATTT. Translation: CASSSQGVGELLF.

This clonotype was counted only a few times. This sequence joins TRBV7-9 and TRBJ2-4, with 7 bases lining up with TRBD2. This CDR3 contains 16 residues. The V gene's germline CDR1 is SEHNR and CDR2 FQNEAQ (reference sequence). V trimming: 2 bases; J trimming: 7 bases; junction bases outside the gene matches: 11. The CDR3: CASSLFPAGVGNIQYF. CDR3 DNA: TGTGCCAGCAGCTTATTCCCGGCGGGAGTCGGCAACATTCAGTACTTC.

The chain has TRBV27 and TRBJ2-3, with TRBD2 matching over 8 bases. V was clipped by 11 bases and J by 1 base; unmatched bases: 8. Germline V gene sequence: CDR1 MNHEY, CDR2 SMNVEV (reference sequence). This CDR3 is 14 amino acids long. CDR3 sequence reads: CAGGKRERTDTQYF. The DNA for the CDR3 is TGTGCCGGCGGAAAGCGGGAGCGCACAGATACGCAGTATTTT.

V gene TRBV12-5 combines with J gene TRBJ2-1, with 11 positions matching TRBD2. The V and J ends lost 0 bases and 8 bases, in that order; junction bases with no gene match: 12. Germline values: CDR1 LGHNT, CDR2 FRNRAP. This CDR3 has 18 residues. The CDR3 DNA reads TGTGCTAGTGGTTTGGTACTCACCACTAGCGGGAGAGCCGATGAGCAGTTCTTC. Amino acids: CASGLVLTTSGRADEQFF.

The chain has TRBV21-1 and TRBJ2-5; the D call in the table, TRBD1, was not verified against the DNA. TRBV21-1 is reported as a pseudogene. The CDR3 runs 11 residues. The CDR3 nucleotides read TGTGCCAAGAAGGGGAGAGAGACCCAGTACTTC. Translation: CAKKGRETQYF.